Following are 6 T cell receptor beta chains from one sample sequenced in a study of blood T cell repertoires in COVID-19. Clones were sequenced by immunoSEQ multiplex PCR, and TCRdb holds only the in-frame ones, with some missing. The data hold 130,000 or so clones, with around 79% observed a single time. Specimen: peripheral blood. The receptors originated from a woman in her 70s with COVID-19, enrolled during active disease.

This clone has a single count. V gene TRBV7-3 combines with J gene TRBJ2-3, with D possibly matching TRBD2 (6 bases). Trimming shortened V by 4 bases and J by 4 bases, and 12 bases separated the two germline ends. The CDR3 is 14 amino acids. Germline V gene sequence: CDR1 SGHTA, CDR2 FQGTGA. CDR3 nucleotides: TGTGCCAGCAGCTCATCCGGGACTTCAGATACGCAGTATTTT. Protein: CASSSSGTSDTQYF.

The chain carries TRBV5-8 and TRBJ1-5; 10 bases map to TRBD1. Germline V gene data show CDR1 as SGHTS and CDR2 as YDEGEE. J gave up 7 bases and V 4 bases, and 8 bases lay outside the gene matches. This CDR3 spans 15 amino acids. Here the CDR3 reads CASSPRDRGKQPQHF. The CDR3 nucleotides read TGTGCCAGCAGCCCCCGGGACAGGGGAAAGCAGCCCCAGCATTTT.

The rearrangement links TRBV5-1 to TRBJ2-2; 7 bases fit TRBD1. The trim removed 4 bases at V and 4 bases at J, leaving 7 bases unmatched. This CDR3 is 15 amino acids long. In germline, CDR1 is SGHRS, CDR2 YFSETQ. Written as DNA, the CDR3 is TGCGCCAGCAGCCTCCGACAGGGCTCCACCGGGGAGCTGTTTTTT. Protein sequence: CASSLRQGSTGELFF.

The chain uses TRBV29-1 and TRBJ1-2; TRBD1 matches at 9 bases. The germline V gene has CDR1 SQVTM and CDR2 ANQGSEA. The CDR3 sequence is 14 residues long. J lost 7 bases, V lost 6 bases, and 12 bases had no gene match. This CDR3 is CSVKGQGDRSGYTF. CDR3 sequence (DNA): TGCAGCGTGAAGGGACAGGGAGACCGGAGTGGCTACACCTTC.

DNA of the CDR3: TGCGCCAGCAGCCAAAATAGACAGCCAAACTATGGCTACACCTTC. Its protein product is CASSQNRQPNYGYTF. V is TRBV4-1 and J is TRBJ1-2; perhaps TRBD1 as D (5 bases). This CDR3 has 15 amino acids. Germline CDR1 MGHRA, CDR2 YSYEKL. The ends were cut back, 2 bases at V and 2 bases at J, with 12 bases in the middle.

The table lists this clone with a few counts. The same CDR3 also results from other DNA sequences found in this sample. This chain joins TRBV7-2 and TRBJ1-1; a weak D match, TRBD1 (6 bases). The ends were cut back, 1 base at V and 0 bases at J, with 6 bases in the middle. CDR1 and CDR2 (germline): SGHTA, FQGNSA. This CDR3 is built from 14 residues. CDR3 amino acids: CASSLDRVNTEAFF. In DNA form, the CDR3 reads TGTGCCAGCAGCTTAGACAGGGTGAACACTGAAGCTTTCTTT.